Below are 27 T cell receptor beta chains sequenced from a single sample in a study of graft-versus-host responses after intestinal transplantation. Antigens for these TCRs are unknown. The data were produced by immunoSEQ multiplex PCR, yet TCRdb's version contains in-frame clones alone and is incomplete. The profile shows around 87,000 clones, 85% to 95% of them singletons. The source was unstimulated CD8+ T cells sorted from spleen or lymph node cells, collected before transplant. The receptors originated from a human donor who was the organ donor for an intestinal transplant.

CDR3 DNA: TGTGCCAGTAGTGCAATACAGGGCGGGAACACTGAAGCTTTCTTT. Protein: CASSAIQGGNTEAFF. The gene calls are TRBV19 and TRBJ1-1; D is perhaps TRBD1 (6 bases). This CDR3 is built from 15 residues. V was shortened by 5 bases and J by 1 base, with 14 bases between the two germline ends. Per germline, CDR1 LNHDA and CDR2 SQIVND (reference sequence).

This chain uses TRBV29-1 with TRBJ2-5; 10 nucleotides match TRBD1. This CDR3 is 14 amino acids long. Germline loops: CDR1 SQVTM, CDR2 ANQGSEA. V lost 1 base, J lost 4 bases, and 3 bases stayed unmatched. CDR3 residues: CSVEGTGGGETQYF. CDR3 nucleotide sequence: TGCAGCGTTGAAGGGACAGGGGGGGGAGAGACCCAGTACTTC.

The gene calls are TRBV4-1 and TRBJ1-2; D is ambiguous. V was shortened by 0 bases and J by 4 bases, with 9 bases between the two germline ends. CDR1 is MGHRA, CDR2 YSYEKL, per germline. The CDR3 runs to 14 residues. The DNA of the CDR3 is TGCGCCAGCAGCCAAGATAGAGGGATCTATGGCTACACCTTC. Protein product: CASSQDRGIYGYTF.

The chain carries TRBV29-1 and TRBJ2-6; perhaps TRBD1 as D (6 bases). With 4 bases removed from V and 0 bases from J, the gap between germline ends came to 10 bases. The germline V gene has CDR1 SQVTM and CDR2 ANQGSEA. There are 15 residues in the CDR3. The CDR3: CSVGTAYSGANVLTF. The CDR3 nucleotides read TGCAGCGTTGGGACAGCTTACTCTGGGGCCAACGTCCTGACTTTC. Complete variable domain (other parts from reference TRBV29-1 and TRBJ2-6): SAVISQKPSRDICQRGTSLTIQCQVDSQVTMMFWYRQQPGQSLTLIATANQGSEATYESGFVIDKFPISRPNLTFSTLTVSNMSPEDSSIYLCSVGTAYSGANVLTFGAGSRLTVL.

V and J are TRBV19 and TRBJ2-7; 9 nucleotides match TRBD1. The trim removed 5 bases at V and 0 bases at J, leaving 5 bases unmatched. The CDR3 has 15 amino acids. Germline V CDR1 and CDR2: LNHDA, SQIVND (reference sequence). CDR3 region: CASSSGTGISYEQYF. The CDR3 bases are TGTGCCAGTAGTTCCGGGACAGGGATCTCCTACGAGCAGTACTTC.

This clone was seen a few times. The rearrangement links TRBV19 to TRBJ1-3; no clear D gene. This CDR3 comprises 15 residues. Between the trimmed V and J ends, which lost 1 base and 2 bases, there was a span of 9 bases. CDR1 is LNHDA, CDR2 SQIVND, per germline (reference sequence). For the CDR3, the DNA is TGTGCCAGTAGTATAGGGACTTCTCCTGGAAACACCATATATTTT. The encoded protein is CASSIGTSPGNTIYF. The entire variable domain, with the rest obtained from reference TRBV19 and TRBJ1-3, is as follows: DGGITQSPKYLFRKEGQNVTLSCEQNLNHDAMYWYRQDPGQGLRLIYYSQIVNDFQKGDIAEGYSVSREKKESFPLTVTSAQKNPTAFYLCASSIGTSPGNTIYFGEGSWLTVV.

This clone occurred once. This chain links TRBV7-2 with TRBJ2-7, with 14 bases matching TRBD2. Germline CDR1 and CDR2: SGHTA and FQGNSA. Trimming at V came to 4 bases and at J to 4 bases, leaving 0 bases not matched to a gene. This CDR3 contains 14 residues. The CDR3 nucleotides read TGTGCCAGCAGCTGGACTAGCGGGGGGTACGAGCAGTACTTC. Protein product: CASSWTSGGYEQYF.

This clone appeared once. The chain carries TRBV18 and TRBJ1-5, with 11 nucleotides matching TRBD1. This CDR3 has 15 residues. Per germline, CDR1 KGHSH and CDR2 LQKENI. The trim removed 3 bases at V and 7 bases at J, leaving 5 bases unmatched. The CDR3 region has the DNA TGTGCCAGCTCACCCGGGACAGGGGGGTTGCAGCCCCAGCATTTT. This encodes CASSPGTGGLQPQHF. Combining the CDR3 with reference TRBV18 and TRBJ1-5 gives the whole variable domain NAGVMQNPRHLVRRRGQEARLRCSPMKGHSHVYWYRQLPEEGLKFMVYLQKENIIDESGMPKERFSAEFPKEGPSILRIQQVVRGDSAAYFCASSPGTGGLQPQHFGDGTRLSIL.

V and J are TRBV7-9 and TRBJ2-1; 9 bases map to TRBD2. This CDR3 spans 14 amino acids. The trim removed 1 base at V and 8 bases at J, leaving 3 bases unmatched. Germline CDR1 SEHNR, CDR2 FQNEAQ (reference sequence). CDR3 amino acids: CASSLVRGGHEQFF. The CDR3 DNA is TGTGCCAGCAGCTTAGTGCGGGGGGGCCATGAGCAGTTCTTC.

The V gene is TRBV7-9, the J gene TRBJ2-5, with D possibly TRBD1 on 6 matching bases. CDR1 is SEHNR, CDR2 FQNEAQ, per germline (reference sequence). This CDR3 contains 17 residues. Trimming pared 4 bases from V and 4 bases from J, leaving 22 bases between. The CDR3 sequence is CASSSNNRVRLRETQYF. In DNA, the CDR3 is TGTGCCAGCAGCTCGAACAACAGGGTGAGGCTTCGAGAGACCCAGTACTTC. Full variable domain (outside the CDR3, taken from reference TRBV7-9 and TRBJ2-5): DTGVSQNPRHKITKRGQNVTFRCDPISEHNRLYWYRQTLGQGPEFLTYFQNEAQLEKSRLLSDRFSAERPKGSFSTLEIQRTEQGDSAMYLCASSSNNRVRLRETQYFGPGTRLLVL.

The chain carries TRBV7-9 and TRBJ1-5; D not certain. Trimming pared 3 bases from V and 7 bases from J, leaving 7 bases between. Per the germline V gene, CDR1 is SEHNR and CDR2 is FQNEAQ (reference sequence). The CDR3 sequence is 12 residues long. CDR3 region: CASSFLRQPQHF. In DNA form, the CDR3 reads TGTGCCAGCAGCTTTCTCAGGCAGCCCCAGCATTTT.

This sequence joins TRBV27 and TRBJ1-2, with D unclear. V lost 0 bases to trimming and J lost 6 bases, with 14 bases between them. This CDR3 contains 15 residues. The germline V gene encodes CDR1 MNHEY and CDR2 SMNVEV (reference sequence). The CDR3 here is CASSLSAGRLNGYTF. CDR3 DNA: TGTGCCAGCAGTTTATCGGCGGGGAGGCTTAATGGCTACACCTTC.

The chain couples TRBV5-5 to TRBJ2-7; possibly TRBD1 for D (6 bases). The V and J ends lost 4 bases and 4 bases respectively, with 9 bases between them. Germline CDR1 SGHKS, CDR2 YYEKEE (reference sequence). The CDR3 covers 12 residues. The CDR3 protein is CASSPQGYEQYF. The DNA for the CDR3 is TGTGCCAGCAGCCCGCAGGGGTACGAGCAGTACTTC.

V gene TRBV9 combines with J gene TRBJ2-4, with 12 positions matching TRBD2. The CDR3 extends over 17 amino acids. V lost 4 bases, J lost 0 bases, and 5 bases stayed unmatched. Germline lookup yields CDR1 SGDLS and CDR2 YYNGEE. The DNA of the CDR3 is TGTGCCAGCAGCCCACTAGCGGGGGGTTTAGCCAAAAACATTCAGTACTTC. This translates into CASSPLAGGLAKNIQYF. Combining the CDR3 with reference TRBV9 and TRBJ2-4 gives the whole variable domain DSGVTQTPKHLITATGQRVTLRCSPRSGDLSVYWYQQSLDQGLQFLIQYYNGEERAKGNILERFSAQQFPDLHSELNLSSLELGDSALYFCASSPLAGGLAKNIQYFGAGTRLSVL.

This clone was recorded once. This rearrangement joins TRBV19 to TRBJ1-2; TRBD1 matches at 7 bases. This CDR3 has 13 amino acids. The V segment lost 4 bases and the J segment 9 bases; nucleotides outside the gene matches: 8. Germline lookup yields CDR1 LNHDA and CDR2 SQIVND (reference sequence). CDR3 sequence (DNA): TGTGCCAGTAGTAAGGACAGGATGTTGAGCTACACCTTC. This gives the protein CASSKDRMLSYTF.

This sequence joins TRBV7-3 and TRBJ2-2, with 11 bases matching TRBD2. CDR3 length: 16 amino acids. Germline CDR1 SGHTA, CDR2 FQGTGA. The V segment lost 5 bases and the J segment 3 bases; nucleotides outside the gene matches: 5. The CDR3 DNA follows: TGTGCCAGCAGCATAGCGGGGGGGGCCGACACCGGGGAGCTGTTTTTT. Protein product: CASSIAGGADTGELFF.

The chain combines TRBV7-6 with TRBJ2-7; a weak D match, TRBD1 (6 bases). The CDR3 loop spans 16 amino acids. Between the trimmed V and J ends, which lost 1 base and 1 base, there was a span of 14 bases. Germline V gene data show CDR1 as SGHVS and CDR2 as FNYEAQ. The CDR3 DNA sequence: TGTGCCAGCAGCTTAGTCACAGGGTCTCTATCCTACGAGCAGTACTTC. Translation gives CASSLVTGSLSYEQYF.

J is TRBJ2-1 and V is TRBV7-9, with D tentatively TRBD2 (6 bases). From germline, CDR1 is SEHNR and CDR2 FQNEAQ (reference sequence). V was trimmed by 0 bases and J by 7 bases, leaving 16 bases between them. This CDR3 has 16 residues. The CDR3 DNA sequence: TGTGCCAGCAGCTTAGCAGACTACACGCGGGGAAATGAGCAGTTCTTC. Its protein product is CASSLADYTRGNEQFF.

This clone was recorded only once. The chain joins TRBV9 to TRBJ2-1, with 8 bases fitting TRBD2. The germline CDR1 and CDR2 sequences are SGDLS and YYNGEE. The V segment lost 0 bases and the J segment 4 bases; nucleotides outside the gene matches: 6. CDR3 size: 16 residues. The CDR3 region has the DNA TGTGCCAGCAGCGTAGATGGTAGCGGGACGTACAATGAGCAGTTCTTC. The encoded protein is CASSVDGSGTYNEQFF. Supplemented by reference TRBV9 and TRBJ2-1, the full variable domain reads DSGVTQTPKHLITATGQRVTLRCSPRSGDLSVYWYQQSLDQGLQFLIQYYNGEERAKGNILERFSAQQFPDLHSELNLSSLELGDSALYFCASSVDGSGTYNEQFFGPGTRLTVL.

The chain carries TRBV4-2 and TRBJ2-4; D not resolved. CDR3 length equals 18 residues. Germline V lookup: CDR1 LGHNA, CDR2 YNFKEQ. V was clipped by 0 bases and J by 0 bases, with 15 bases between them. Written as DNA, the CDR3 is TGTGCCAGCAGCCAAGACCACAGAGAATTACTAGCCAAAAACATTCAGTACTTC. It encodes CASSQDHRELLAKNIQYF.

The chain carries TRBV6-1 and TRBJ1-1; D is perhaps TRBD1 (5 bases). The CDR3 spans 13 residues. Trimming left V 2 bases short and J 6 bases short, with 10 bases between. CDR1 MNHNS and CDR2 SASEGT come from the germline V gene. CDR3 loop: CASSEWGEAEAFF. As DNA, the CDR3 is TGTGCCAGCAGTGAATGGGGGGAGGCTGAAGCTTTCTTT.

Remarks on this clone: Other nucleotide sequences in the sample specify the same CDR3. The rearrangement joins TRBV4-3 to TRBJ1-3, with D maybe TRBD1 (6 bases). Germline V gene sequence: CDR1 LGHNA, CDR2 YSLEER. V was pared by 0 bases and J by 2 bases, with 8 bases between. CDR3 size: 15 residues. DNA for the CDR3: TGCGCCAGCAGCCAAGACAGGGGTACTGGAAACACCATATATTTT. Translated, it gives CASSQDRGTGNTIYF.

The V and J genes are TRBV7-6 and TRBJ2-5, with 11 nucleotides matching TRBD1. Germline V CDR1 and CDR2: SGHVS, FNYEAQ. The CDR3 covers 14 residues. V shed 3 bases and J 5 bases; nucleotides not matched to a gene: 2. The CDR3 DNA reads TGTGCCAGCAGCTTTCGGACAGGGGGCGAGACCCAGTACTTC. Translating it yields CASSFRTGGETQYF.

The V and J genes are TRBV4-1 and TRBJ2-7; 8 bases agree with TRBD2. In germline, CDR1 is MGHRA, CDR2 YSYEKL. With 4 bases clipped from V and 0 bases from J, the junction kept 2 bases outside the gene matches. There are 14 residues in the CDR3. CDR3 bases: TGCGCCAGCAGCCTAGCGGGGAGCTCCTACGAGCAGTACTTC. This translates into CASSLAGSSYEQYF.

V gene TRBV5-5 combines with J gene TRBJ2-3, with D possibly being TRBD1 (7 bases). Germline V gene data show CDR1 as SGHKS and CDR2 as YYEKEE (reference sequence). The CDR3 consists of 14 residues. Trimming shortened V by 0 bases and J by 9 bases, and 14 bases separated the two germline ends. The CDR3, as DNA: TGTGCCAGCAGCTTGGGCAGGGGGGTGTGGACGCAGTATTTT. Protein sequence: CASSLGRGVWTQYF. The full variable domain, its missing parts supplied by reference TRBV5-5 and TRBJ2-3, is DAGVTQSPTHLIKTRGQQVTLRCSPISGHKSVSWYQQVLGQGPQFIFQYYEKEERGRGNFPDRFSARQFPNYSSELNVNALLLGDSALYLCASSLGRGVWTQYFGPGTRLTVL.

V usage is TRBV9 and J usage is TRBJ2-7, with TRBD1 matching over 8 bases. The germline V gene encodes CDR1 SGDLS and CDR2 YYNGEE. CDR3 length: 15 residues. Trimming removed 4 bases from V and 6 bases from J; junction bases left unmatched: 12. The CDR3 protein is CASSPNDRGGFEQYF. CDR3 sequence (DNA): TGTGCCAGCAGCCCCAACGACAGGGGCGGTTTCGAGCAGTACTTC.

The chain recombines TRBV18 with TRBJ2-5; 7 bases are a match to TRBD1. Judging by the DNA end, TRBJ2-7 fits better; the J call may be wrong. Germline V CDR1 and CDR2: KGHSH, LQKENI. The CDR3 is 16 amino acids. CDR3 region: CASSPETGPPGYEQYF. CDR3 DNA: TGTGCCAGCTCACCCGAGACAGGGCCCCCAGGGTACGAGCAGTACTTC.